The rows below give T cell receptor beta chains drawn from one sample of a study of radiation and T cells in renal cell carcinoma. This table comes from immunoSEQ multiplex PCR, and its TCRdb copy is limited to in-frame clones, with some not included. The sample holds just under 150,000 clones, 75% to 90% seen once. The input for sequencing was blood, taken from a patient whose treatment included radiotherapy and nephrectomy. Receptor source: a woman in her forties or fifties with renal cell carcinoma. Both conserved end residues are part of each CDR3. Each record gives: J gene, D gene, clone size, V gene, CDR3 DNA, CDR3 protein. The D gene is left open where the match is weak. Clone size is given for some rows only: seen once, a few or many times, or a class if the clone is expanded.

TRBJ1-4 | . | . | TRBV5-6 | TGTGCCAGCAGCTTGTGGCAGGGATACGAAAAACTGTTTTTT | CASSLWQGYEKLFF
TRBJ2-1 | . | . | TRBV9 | TGTGCCAGCAGCGTAGGAGGACGGGGAAACAATGAGCAGTTCTTC | CASSVGGRGNNEQFF
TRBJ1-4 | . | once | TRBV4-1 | TGCGCCAGCAGCCAAGATCAACAGGTTAATGAAAAACTGTTTTTT | CASSQDQQVNEKLFF
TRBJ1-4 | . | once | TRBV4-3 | TGCGCCAGCAGCCAAGGTATTACGGGGAACAATGAAAAACTGTTTTTT | CASSQGITGNNEKLFF
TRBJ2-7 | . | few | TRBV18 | TGTGCCAGCTCACCAAGTTCCTACGAGCAGTACTTC | CASSPSSYEQYF
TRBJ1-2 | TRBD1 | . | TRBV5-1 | TGCGCCAGCAGCTCCACCGGGACAGGGGGAGACTATGGCTACACCTTC | CASSSTGTGGDYGYTF
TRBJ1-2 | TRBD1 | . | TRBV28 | TGTGCCAGCAGTCCCCGGACAGGGAGGTATGGCTACACCTTC | CASSPRTGRYGYTF
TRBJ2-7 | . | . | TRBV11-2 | TGTGCCAGCAGCTTAGCACTCCGGGACAATTACGAGCAGTACTTC | CASSLALRDNYEQYF
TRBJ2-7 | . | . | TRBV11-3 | TGTGCCAGCAGCAAGGAACGAGTAATGGTTTACGAGCAGTACTTC | CASSKERVMVYEQYF
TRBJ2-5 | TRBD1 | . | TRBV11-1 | TGTGCCAGCAGCCTAGAAGGCAGGGGGCAAGAGACCCAGTACTTC | CASSLEGRGQETQYF
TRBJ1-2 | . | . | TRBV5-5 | TGTGCCAGCAGCTTGGATGGGGGAGGCTATGGCTACACCTTC | CASSLDGGGYGYTF
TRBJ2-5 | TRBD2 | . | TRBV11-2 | TGTGCCAGCAGGCCCACTAGCGGGAGTCCCCAAGAGACCCAGTACTTC | CASRPTSGSPQETQYF
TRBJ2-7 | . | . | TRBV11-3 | TGTGCCAGCAGCTTAGATGGACAGATTACCGAGCAGTACTTC | CASSLDGQITEQYF
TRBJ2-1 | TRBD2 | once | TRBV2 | TGTGCCAGCAGTGACCAGCGGGGCTACAATGAGCAGTTCTTC | CASSDQRGYNEQFF
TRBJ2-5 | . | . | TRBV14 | TGTGCCAGCAGCCAAGGCGGGAACCAAGAGACCCAGTACTTC | CASSQGGNQETQYF
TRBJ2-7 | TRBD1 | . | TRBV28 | TGTGCCAGCAGCCCAGGGACAGCCCAATCCTACGAGCAGTACTTC | CASSPGTAQSYEQYF
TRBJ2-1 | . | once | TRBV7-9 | TGTGCCAGCAGCGGGAGTGGGGACTGGCTATACAATGAGCAGTTCTTC | CASSGSGDWLYNEQFF
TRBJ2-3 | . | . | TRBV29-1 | TGCAGCGTTGAGAGTAACACAGATACGCAGTATTTT | CSVESNTDTQYF
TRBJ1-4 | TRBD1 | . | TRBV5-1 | TGCGCCAGCAGCTTGGAGGCAAACAGGGGAGGTGAAAAACTGTTTTTT | CASSLEANRGGEKLFF
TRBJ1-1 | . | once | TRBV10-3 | TGTGCCTCCAACAGGGATGGGAACACTGAAGCTTTCTTT | CASNRDGNTEAFF
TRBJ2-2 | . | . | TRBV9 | TGTGCCAGCAGCGTAGCGGGGACGAACACCGGGGAGCTGTTTTTT | CASSVAGTNTGELFF
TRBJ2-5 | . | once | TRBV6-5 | TGTGCCAGCAGTTACTCGACTCAAGAGACCCAGTACTTC | CASSYSTQETQYF
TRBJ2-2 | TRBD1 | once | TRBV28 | TGTGCCAGCAGCGATCCGGGACAGGGAGTCACCGGGGAGCTGTTTTTT | CASSDPGQGVTGELFF
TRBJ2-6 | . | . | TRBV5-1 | TGCGCCAGCTCGGGATCTGGGGCCAACGTCCTGACTTTC | CASSGSGANVLTF
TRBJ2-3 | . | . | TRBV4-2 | TGTGCCAGCAGCCCCCTTGGCGGGAAGACAGATACGCAGTATTTT | CASSPLGGKTDTQYF
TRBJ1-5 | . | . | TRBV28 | TGTGCCAGCAGGAACGGGGCTTATAGCAATCAGCCCCAGCATTTT | CASRNGAYSNQPQHF
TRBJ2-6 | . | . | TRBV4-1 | TGCGCCAGCAGCCAAGGGTTACAGGGCTCTGGGGCCAACGTCCTGACTTTC | CASSQGLQGSGANVLTF
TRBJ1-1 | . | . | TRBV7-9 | TGTGCCAGCAGCTTAGTTAACACTGAAGCTTTCTTT | CASSLVNTEAFF
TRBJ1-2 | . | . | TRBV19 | TGTGCCAGTAGTACGGTGGGAGGCTACACCTTC | CASSTVGGYTF
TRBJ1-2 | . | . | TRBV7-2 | TGTGCCAGCAGCTTAGCGCTTGGGGGCTACACCTTC | CASSLALGGYTF